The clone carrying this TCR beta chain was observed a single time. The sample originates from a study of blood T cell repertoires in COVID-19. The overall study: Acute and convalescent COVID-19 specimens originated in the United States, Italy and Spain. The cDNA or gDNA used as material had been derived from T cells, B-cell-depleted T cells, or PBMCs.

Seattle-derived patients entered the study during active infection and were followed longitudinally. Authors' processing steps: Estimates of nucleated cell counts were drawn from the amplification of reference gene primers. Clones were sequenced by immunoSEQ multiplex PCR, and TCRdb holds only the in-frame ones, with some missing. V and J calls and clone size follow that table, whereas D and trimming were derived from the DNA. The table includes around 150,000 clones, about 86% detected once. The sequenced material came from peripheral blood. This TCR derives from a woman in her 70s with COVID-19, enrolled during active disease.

Written as DNA, the CDR3 is TGTGCCAGTCTACGTCAATACACTGAAGCTTTCTTT. It is translated as CASLRQYTEAFF. The chain combines TRBV6-5 with TRBJ1-1; D is ambiguous. The germline CDR1 and CDR2 sequences are MNHEY and SVGAGI. The CDR3 is made up of 12 amino acids. The ends were cut back, 9 bases at V and 3 bases at J, with 11 bases in the middle.